This T cell receptor (beta chain) was captured by sequencing in a study of shared clonotypes between healthy human individuals. The assay was immunoSEQ multiplex PCR, and TCRdb's table has in-frame clones only and misses some. In the table there are over a million clones, over 95% of which are singletons. In germline, CDR1 is MDHEN, CDR2 SYDVKM. The V and J ends lost 10 bases and 3 bases, in that order; junction bases with no gene match: 9. The CDR3 runs 14 residues. The origin of this receptor is a man under 40 in good health. The chain is built from TRBV28 and TRBJ2-7, with TRBD1 matching over 10 bases. Material for sequencing was naive CD4+ T cells sorted from blood. Described subset: CD45RA+ positively selected. CDR3 residues: CANQKTGGRYEQYF. CDR3 DNA: TGTGCCAACCAGAAGACAGGGGGCCGCTACGAGCAGTACTTC.